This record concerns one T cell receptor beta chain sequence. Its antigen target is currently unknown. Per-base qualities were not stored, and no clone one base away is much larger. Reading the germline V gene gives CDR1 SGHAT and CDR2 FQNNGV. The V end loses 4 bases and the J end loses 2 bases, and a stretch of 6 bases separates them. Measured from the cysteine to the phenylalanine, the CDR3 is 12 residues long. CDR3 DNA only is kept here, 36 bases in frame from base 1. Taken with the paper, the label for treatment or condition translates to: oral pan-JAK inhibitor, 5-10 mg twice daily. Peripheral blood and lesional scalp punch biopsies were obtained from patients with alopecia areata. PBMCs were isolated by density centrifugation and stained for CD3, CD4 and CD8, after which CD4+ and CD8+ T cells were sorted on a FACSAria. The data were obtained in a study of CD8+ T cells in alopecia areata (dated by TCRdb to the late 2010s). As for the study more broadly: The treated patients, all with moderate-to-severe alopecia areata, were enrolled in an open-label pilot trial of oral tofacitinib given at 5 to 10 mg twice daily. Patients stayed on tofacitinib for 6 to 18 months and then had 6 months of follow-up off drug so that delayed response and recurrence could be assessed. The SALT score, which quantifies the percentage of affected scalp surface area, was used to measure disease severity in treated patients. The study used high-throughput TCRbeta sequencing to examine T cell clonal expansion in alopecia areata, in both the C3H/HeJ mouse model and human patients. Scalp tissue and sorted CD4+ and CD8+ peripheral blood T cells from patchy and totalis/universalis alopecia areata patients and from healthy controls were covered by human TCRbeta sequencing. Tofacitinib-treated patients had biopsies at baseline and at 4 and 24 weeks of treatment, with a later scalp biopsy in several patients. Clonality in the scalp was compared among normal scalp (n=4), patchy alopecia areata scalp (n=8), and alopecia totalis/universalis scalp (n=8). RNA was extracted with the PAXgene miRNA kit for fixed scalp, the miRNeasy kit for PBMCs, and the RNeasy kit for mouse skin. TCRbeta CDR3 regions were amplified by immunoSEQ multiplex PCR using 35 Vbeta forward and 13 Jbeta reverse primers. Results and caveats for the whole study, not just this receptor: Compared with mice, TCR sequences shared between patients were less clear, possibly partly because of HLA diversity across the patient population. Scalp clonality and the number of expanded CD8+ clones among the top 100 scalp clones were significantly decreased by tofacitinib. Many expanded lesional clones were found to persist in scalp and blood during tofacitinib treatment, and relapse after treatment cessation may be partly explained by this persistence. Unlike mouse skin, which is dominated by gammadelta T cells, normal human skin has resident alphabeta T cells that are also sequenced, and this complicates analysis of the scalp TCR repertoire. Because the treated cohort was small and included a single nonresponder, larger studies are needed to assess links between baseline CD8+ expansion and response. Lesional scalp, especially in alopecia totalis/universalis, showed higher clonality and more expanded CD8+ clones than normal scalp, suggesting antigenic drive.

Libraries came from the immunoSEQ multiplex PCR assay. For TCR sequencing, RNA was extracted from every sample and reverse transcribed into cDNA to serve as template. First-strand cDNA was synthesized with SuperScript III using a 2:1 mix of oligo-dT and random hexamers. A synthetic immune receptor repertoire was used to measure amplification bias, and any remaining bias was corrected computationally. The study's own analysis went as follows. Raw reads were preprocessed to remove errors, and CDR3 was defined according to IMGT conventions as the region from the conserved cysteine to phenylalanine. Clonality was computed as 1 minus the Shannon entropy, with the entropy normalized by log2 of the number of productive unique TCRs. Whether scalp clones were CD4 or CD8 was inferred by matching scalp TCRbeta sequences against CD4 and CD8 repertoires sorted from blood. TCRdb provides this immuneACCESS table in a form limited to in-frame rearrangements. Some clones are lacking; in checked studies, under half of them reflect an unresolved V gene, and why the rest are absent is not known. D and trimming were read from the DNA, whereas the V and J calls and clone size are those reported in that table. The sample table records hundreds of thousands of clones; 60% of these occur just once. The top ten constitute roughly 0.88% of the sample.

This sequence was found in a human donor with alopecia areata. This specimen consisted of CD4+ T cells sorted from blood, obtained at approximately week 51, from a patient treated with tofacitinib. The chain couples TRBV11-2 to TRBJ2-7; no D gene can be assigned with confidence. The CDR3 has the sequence CASSSQPYEQYF. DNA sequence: TGTGCCAGCAGCTCACAACCCTACGAGCAGTACTTC. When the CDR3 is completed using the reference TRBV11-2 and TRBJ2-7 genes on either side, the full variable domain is EAGVAQSPRYKIIEKRQSVAFWCNPISGHATLYWYQQILGQGPKLLIQFQNNGVVDDSQLPKDRFSAERLKGVDSTLKIQPAKLEDSAVYLCASSSQPYEQYFGPGTRLTVT.